The clone carrying this T cell receptor beta chain occurred a few times. Its antigen is still unknown. Germline CDR1 is DFQATT and CDR2 is SNEGSKA (reference sequence). The V and J ends lost 0 bases and 5 bases, in that order; junction bases with no gene match: 6. There are 15 residues in the CDR3. These data belong to a study of CD8 T cells in ankylosing spondylitis. Study outcomes and limitations: Previous work reported some of these motif variants in the synovial fluid and blood of reactive arthritis. Disease-linked clones were reportedly significantly enriched in matched ankylosing spondylitis synovial fluid. Characteristic, it appeared, of ankylosing spondylitis blood was a TCR beta motif of fewer than 10 highly homologous variants. Disease-linked clones displayed a CD8+ phenotype and appeared relatively rarely in peripheral blood.

TCR beta libraries were made by quantitative 5'-RACE with molecular barcodes. TCRdb re-derived calls from the 5' RACE reads in MiXCR, one entry per CDR3 protein. Here the sample spans 350,000 to 550,000 distinct CDR3 sequences, around 26% being singletons. V usage is TRBV20-1 and J usage is TRBJ1-1; 10 nucleotides match TRBD1. The source material was blood, either unsorted or a sorted T cell fraction (not recorded which). The TCR comes from a male donor with ankylosing spondylitis. In nucleotides, the CDR3 is TGCAGTGCTAGAGATGACAGGGGGCGCGAGACTGAAGCTTTCTTT. It specifies CSARDDRGRETEAFF.